A single sample is the source of the 7 T cell receptor beta chains below, sequenced in a study of identical twins' blood T cells (dated by TCRdb to 2013 to 2014). Receptor amplification or capture employed 5' RACE. The sequencing machine was an Illumina Genome Analyzer IIx. The raw public data were reprocessed by TCRdb itself: fastp quality trimming at Q25, MiXCR clonotype calling, in-frame beta chains only. Duplicate CDR3 protein sequences are folded into a single record with the most common DNA and genes. This sample gives a few hundred thousand distinct CDR3 sequences in total; over 25% of them show up just once. Of the sample, 5.5% to 6.5% is held by the ten largest clones. Specimen: PBMCs. The receptor source for this set is a woman aged 18-50 years in good health.

This clonotype was seen a few times. The V gene is TRBV4-2, the J gene TRBJ1-6, with D possibly TRBD1 on 5 matching bases. The germline V and J ends were trimmed by 0 bases and 10 bases, with 10 bases remaining between them. Germline CDR1 reads LGHNA; CDR2 reads YNFKEQ. The CDR3 has 14 amino acids. The CDR3 coding sequence is TGTGCCAGCAGCCAAGACAGGGTGGCCTCACCCCTCCACTTT. It encodes CASSQDRVASPLHF.

The chain employs TRBV6-2 or TRBV6-3 and TRBJ2-1, with 13 bases that match TRBD2. The junction had 4 bases not matched to a gene; V was cut back by 4 bases and J by 7 bases. The germline gives CDR1 MNHEY, CDR2 SVGEGT. The CDR3 is made up of 15 amino acids. The chain's CDR3 is CASSLGTSGTNEQFF. The CDR3 DNA reads TGTGCCAGCAGTTTGGGGACTAGCGGGACGAATGAGCAGTTCTTC.

This sequence joins TRBV5-4 and TRBJ1-1, with 8 bases lining up with TRBD1. V gave up 4 bases and J gave up 5 bases; unmatched junction bases: 7. This CDR3 comprises 14 residues. Germline V gives CDR1 SGHNT, CDR2 YYREEE (reference sequence). CDR3 amino acids: CASSTTGGKTEAFF. The CDR3 region has the DNA TGTGCCAGCAGCACCACAGGGGGGAAGACTGAAGCTTTCTTT.

A few counts support this clonotype. J is TRBJ1-1 and V is TRBV18; D remains ambiguous. V lost 3 bases, J lost 7 bases, and 18 bases lay in between. Germline values: CDR1 KGHSH, CDR2 LQKENI. The CDR3 is 15 amino acids. CDR3 region: CASSPGLGRTGEAFF. CDR3 nucleotide sequence: TGTGCCAGCTCACCGGGCCTTGGGAGGACCGGTGAAGCTTTCTTT.

The chain is built from TRBV20-1 and TRBJ1-2, with D possibly being TRBD1 (5 bases). The CDR3 is 11 residues long. Germline loops: CDR1 DFQATT, CDR2 SNEGSKA (reference sequence). V dropped 4 bases and J dropped 8 bases, with 11 bases sitting between them. For the CDR3, the DNA is TGCAGTGCTATTTCAGGGAACGGCTACACCTTC. Protein: CSAISGNGYTF.

This clonotype was observed a handful of times. The chain carries TRBV7-9 and TRBJ2-3, with a possible D match to TRBD2 (6 bases). Trimming stripped 6 bases from V and 0 bases from J, with 19 bases between. This CDR3 has 17 amino acids. Germline CDR1 and CDR2: SEHNR and FQNEAQ (reference sequence). CDR3 sequence (DNA): TGTGCCAGCAGTGCAAATTGGGCGGGAACAAGCACAGATACGCAGTATTTT. Translating it yields CASSANWAGTSTDTQYF.

This clonotype was seen just once. The germline gene is not matched at one end of the junction; a read error may be the cause. The chain has TRBV7-9 and TRBJ1-1, with 8 bases identical to TRBD1. The CDR3 sequence is 16 residues long. Germline V gene data show CDR1 as SEHNR and CDR2 as FQNEAQ (reference sequence). The CDR3 is CSSSSPGTGLNTEAFF. The DNA for the CDR3 is TGTTCCAGCAGCTCTCCCGGGACAGGTCTGAACACTGAAGCTTTCTTT.